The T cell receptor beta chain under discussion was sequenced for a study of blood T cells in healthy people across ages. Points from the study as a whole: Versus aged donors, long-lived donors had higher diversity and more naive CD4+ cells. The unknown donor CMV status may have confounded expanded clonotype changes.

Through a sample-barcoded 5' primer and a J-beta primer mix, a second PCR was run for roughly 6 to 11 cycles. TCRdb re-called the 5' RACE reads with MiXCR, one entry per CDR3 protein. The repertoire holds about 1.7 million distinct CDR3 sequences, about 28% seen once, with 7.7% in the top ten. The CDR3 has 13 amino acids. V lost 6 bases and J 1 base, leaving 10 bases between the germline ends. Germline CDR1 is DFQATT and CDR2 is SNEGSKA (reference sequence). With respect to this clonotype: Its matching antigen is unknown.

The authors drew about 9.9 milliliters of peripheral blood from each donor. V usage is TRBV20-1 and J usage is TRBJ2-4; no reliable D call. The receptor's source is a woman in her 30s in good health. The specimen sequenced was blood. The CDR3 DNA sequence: TGCAGTGCAATTCGATCGGCCAAAAACATTCAGTACTTC. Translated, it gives CSAIRSAKNIQYF.